This T cell receptor (beta chain) was documented in a study of cytomegalovirus exposure and HLA in healthy donors. Concerning this clone: As yet, its antigen is unknown.

Points from the study as a whole: In vitro testing confirmed a few CMV-associated chains as specific for CMV antigens. Among TCR sequences, most were rare, though some public TCRs appeared in many donors.

Germline CDR1 and CDR2: SGDLS and YYNGEE. The junction had 4 bases not matched to a gene; V was cut back by 5 bases and J by 7 bases. The CDR3 is 12 residues long. The donors formed part of the 120-subject validation cohort, distinct from the roughly 600-subject first cohort. Data came from immunoSEQ multiplex PCR; TCRdb stores just in-frame clones and leaves some out. The data contain about 130,000 clones, nearly 90% of them singletons. This TCR derives from a woman aged 18-29 years in good health and CMV-seronegative. The sample comprised PBMCs. V and J are TRBV9 and TRBJ1-2; 8 bases agree with TRBD1. In DNA form, the CDR3 reads TGTGCCAGCAGGACTACAGGGGGTGGCTACACCTTC. The encoded protein is CASRTTGGGYTF.